The source of this TCR beta chain is a study of CXCR3-negative and CXCR3-positive naive CD8 T cells (dated by TCRdb to about 2019). In the study overall: In total, 110 million to 150 million TRB reads were obtained, corresponding to roughly 1.5 +/- 0.3 million reads per library. TRBV-TRBJ cluster analysis included naive subsets from a handful of donors and memory cells from 3 donors. Diversity and physicochemical repertoire analyses were performed on about a dozen donors pooled from two independent experiments.

Reads for this sample came from a NextSeq 550. The Human TCR Profiling Kit (MiLaboratory) was used to make UMI-labeled 5' RACE TRB cDNA libraries. cDNA synthesis used the entire amount of extracted RNA, and PCR amplification then used the entire amount of cDNA produced. Libraries were prepared in parallel using an identical number of PCR cycles. From the authors' description of their analysis: With a requirement of at least two reads per UMI, MIGEC and MiXCR extracted about 53,000 +/- 9,400 unique UMI-labeled TRB cDNA molecules per library. Each library averaged around 40,000 +/- 10,000 functional in-frame TRB CDR3 nucleotide clonotypes without stop codons. After each sample was downsampled to 5000 UMI-labeled TRB molecules, VDJtools was used to calculate diversity metrics such as normalized Shannon-Wiener and Chao1. VDJtools was used to calculate clonotype-size-weighted physicochemical properties of the central five CDR3 residues, namely interaction energy, strength, volume and Kidera factor 4. With the reads reprocessed by TCRdb, a single entry stands for each CDR3 protein sequence and no DNA is reported. Clone size and V and J calls follow TCRdb, not the original study. The sample table records about 120,000 distinct CDR3 sequences. The ten biggest clones cover around 0.36% of the sample.

A remark on this clonotype: Its recognized antigen is unknown.

Each CD8+ T cell subset was flow-sorted in triplicate, and some 310,000 cells per subset were placed directly into RLT lysis buffer. Naive CD8+ T cells were defined stringently as CD45RO-CCR7+CD27+CD95- to exclude memory contaminants. Peripheral blood mononuclear cells were isolated from buffy coats using standard density gradient centrifugation. A FACSAria III was used to flow-sort naive CD8+ T cells into CXCR3-negative and CXCR3-positive populations. Total RNA was extracted from sorted cells with an RNeasy Mini Kit. According to the germline V gene, CDR1 reads ENHRY and CDR2 reads SYGVKD. The CDR3 runs 15 amino acids, cysteine and phenylalanine included. No DNA is recorded. Beyond this particular receptor, the publication reports: Compared with CXCR3-negative naive cells, CXCR3-positive naive cells had TRB CDR3s with higher hydrophobicity (lower Kidera factor 4), lower energy, and higher strength and volume indices. Repertoire diversity was comparably high in both naive subsets but much lower in memory CD8+ T cells. CXCR3 expression partially decreased after cryopreservation, so most assays used freshly isolated PBMCs. Naive CXCR3-negative and CXCR3-positive cells from the same donor showed similar TRBV-TRBJ usage, whereas memory cells showed distinct patterns. Because surface CD5, which is linked to self-reactivity in mice, was comparable between the naive subsets, TCR interaction strength was also inferred from TRB CDR3 physicochemical properties.

The material sequenced was naive CXCR3+ CD8+ T cells from blood. In the paper's terms, the cell subset or site label means: CD45RO-CCR7+CD27+CD95- naive CD8+ T cells expressing CXCR3 (TNR3+). The rearranged chain carries TRBV10-3 and TRBJ1-1; TCRdb picks TRBD1, but there is no DNA to check that call. The clonotype originates from a human donor in good health. Some clones in this sample may be carry-over from other donors' samples. The CDR3 loop reads CAISEETGWNTEAFF.